The 27 T cell receptor beta chains presented below share a single source sample, sequenced in a study of blood T cell repertoires in COVID-19. The method was immunoSEQ multiplex PCR; TCRdb's version includes in-frame clones alone and lacks a portion of them. The table has some 120,000 clones, approximately 84% seen once. Material for sequencing was peripheral blood. These receptors all come from a man between 65 and 79 years old with active or convalescent COVID-19.

The chain couples TRBV6-6 to TRBJ1-3, with D perhaps matching TRBD1 (6 bases). The V gene lost 6 bases and the J gene lost 4 bases, with 13 bases spanning the gap. The CDR3 contains 14 residues. The V gene's germline CDR1 is MNHNY and CDR2 SVGAGI (reference sequence). The CDR3 region has the DNA TGTGCCAGCAGCTCCACGGGACAAGGAAACACCATATATTTT. Translation gives CASSSTGQGNTIYF.

The rearrangement uses TRBV11-3 and TRBJ2-7; 11 bases align to TRBD1. The V segment lost 5 bases and the J segment 3 bases; nucleotides outside the gene matches: 6. Germline assignment: CDR1 SGHNT and CDR2 YENEEA. The CDR3 is 15 residues long. This CDR3 reads CASSPRDRGYYEQYF. For the CDR3, the DNA is TGTGCCAGCAGCCCCCGGGACAGGGGGTACTACGAGCAGTACTTC.

This clone turned up a few times. V and J are TRBV19 and TRBJ2-1, with a tentative D call TRBD1 (5 bases). Germline V CDR1 and CDR2: LNHDA, SQIVND (reference sequence). V was shortened by 4 bases and J by 0 bases, with 7 bases between the two germline ends. The CDR3 totals 14 residues. This chain's CDR3 is CASSKTASYNEQFF. DNA for the CDR3: TGTGCCAGTAGTAAGACAGCCTCCTACAATGAGCAGTTCTTC.

The V call is TRBV5-4, the J call TRBJ2-1; 10 nucleotides match TRBD2. The CDR3 runs 16 residues. CDR1 SGHNT and CDR2 YYREEE come from the germline V gene (reference sequence). V was clipped by 0 bases and J by 3 bases; unmatched bases: 3. CDR3 nucleotide sequence: TGTGCCAGCAGCTTGGAAACTAGCGGGATCTACAATGAGCAGTTCTTC. Its protein product is CASSLETSGIYNEQFF.

This rearrangement joins TRBV4-2 to TRBJ1-1; a possible D gene is TRBD1 (6 bases). The CDR3 runs to 15 residues. Germline lookup yields CDR1 LGHNA and CDR2 YNFKEQ. Deletions cut 4 bases from V and 2 bases from J, with 14 bases between. CDR3 nucleotide sequence: TGTGCCAGCAGCCGCTCGGGACAAGCAAACACTGAAGCTTTCTTT. Protein product: CASSRSGQANTEAFF.

The chain links TRBV30 to TRBJ1-6, with D possibly matching TRBD1 (6 bases). V lost 0 bases, J lost 7 bases, and 10 bases lay in between. The V gene's germline CDR1 is GTSNPN and CDR2 SVGIG (reference sequence). The CDR3 runs to 14 residues. This chain's CDR3 is CAWSVQGRNSPLHF. In DNA form, the CDR3 reads TGTGCCTGGAGTGTTCAGGGGCGGAATTCACCCCTCCACTTT. Combining the CDR3 with reference TRBV30 and TRBJ1-6 gives the whole variable domain SQTIHQWPATLVQPVGSPLSLECTVEGTSNPNLYWYRQAAGRGLQLLFYSVGIGQISSEVPQNLSASRPQDRQFILSSKKLLLSDSGFYLCAWSVQGRNSPLHFGNGTRLTVT.

The chain links TRBV6-5 to TRBJ1-1; no definite D call. The germline gives CDR1 MNHEY, CDR2 SVGAGI. V lost 5 bases and J lost 11, with 12 bases in between. The length of the CDR3 is 11 residues. The CDR3 nucleotides read TGTGCCAGCAGTCCGGGTGGCGTTGCTTTCTTT. Translated, it gives CASSPGGVAFF.

The chain combines TRBV5-1 with TRBJ1-3; a weak D match, TRBD1 (5 bases). This CDR3 is 14 amino acids long. V was clipped by 7 bases and J by 4 bases, with 15 bases between them. Germline V gene sequence: CDR1 SGHRS, CDR2 YFSETQ. CDR3 sequence: CASAYAGEGNTIYF. The CDR3 coding sequence is TGCGCCAGCGCATACGCGGGGGAAGGAAACACCATATATTTT.

The chain recombines TRBV2 with TRBJ1-5; no firm D call. This CDR3 has 13 amino acids. Germline V gene data show CDR1 as SNHLY and CDR2 as FYNNEI. Trimming pared 5 bases from V and 3 bases from J, leaving 8 bases between. Here the CDR3 DNA reads TGTGCCAGCAGTCTGCAGGACAATCAGCCCCAGCATTTT. It specifies CASSLQDNQPQHF.

The chain carries TRBV7-8 and TRBJ2-1, with TRBD2 matching over 11 bases. V was clipped by 0 bases and J by 2 bases; unmatched bases: 9. This CDR3 region has 19 residues. Germline CDR1 reads SGHVS; CDR2 reads FQNEAQ. This chain's CDR3 is CASSLASLAGVGPYNEQFF. DNA for the CDR3: TGTGCCAGCAGCTTAGCGTCACTAGCGGGAGTGGGCCCCTACAATGAGCAGTTCTTC.

This chain joins TRBV6-2 or TRBV6-3 and TRBJ2-7, with 14 bases identical to TRBD2. The CDR3 is made up of 18 amino acids. Trimming took 4 bases from V and 4 from J; bases not matched to a gene: 12. Germline CDR1 reads MNHEY; CDR2 reads SVGEGT. The CDR3 loop reads CASSSPGLAGVLTYEQYF. In DNA form, the CDR3 reads TGTGCCAGCAGTTCCCCGGGACTAGCGGGAGTTTTAACTTACGAGCAGTACTTC.

V gene TRBV29-1 combines with J gene TRBJ2-1; TRBD2 matches at 12 bases. In germline, CDR1 is SQVTM, CDR2 ANQGSEA. The CDR3 is 17 residues long. J gave up 0 bases and V 2 bases, and 5 bases lay outside the gene matches. The CDR3 reads CSVEPTSGRYSYNEQFF. CDR3 nucleotides: TGCAGCGTTGAACCGACTAGCGGGAGATACTCCTACAATGAGCAGTTCTTC.

The table lists this clone with many counts. This chain uses TRBV4-3 with TRBJ1-3, with 7 bases fitting TRBD1. This CDR3 region has 15 residues. In germline, CDR1 is LGHNA, CDR2 YSLEER. After removal of 3 bases from V and 2 bases from J, the junction contained 4 bases not matched to a gene. The CDR3 DNA sequence: TGCGCCAGCAGCCAGTTGACAGGGCCTGGAAACACCATATATTTT. Translation: CASSQLTGPGNTIYF.

CDR3 nucleotide sequence: TGTGCCAGCAGCGTAACCGACTGGGAGACCCAGTACTTC. It encodes CASSVTDWETQYF. This rearrangement joins TRBV9 to TRBJ2-5, with unresolved D. Per the germline V gene, CDR1 is SGDLS and CDR2 is YYNGEE. This CDR3 has 13 residues. With 1 base removed from V and 5 bases from J, the gap between germline ends came to 9 bases. Full variable domain (remainder filled in from reference TRBV9 and TRBJ2-5): DSGVTQTPKHLITATGQRVTLRCSPRSGDLSVYWYQQSLDQGLQFLIQYYNGEERAKGNILERFSAQQFPDLHSELNLSSLELGDSALYFCASSVTDWETQYFGPGTRLLVL.

This chain uses TRBV28 with TRBJ2-3; TRBD1 matches 12 bases. This CDR3 region has 16 residues. Unmatched junction bases numbered 9, after V lost 5 bases and J lost 6 bases. Per the germline V gene, CDR1 is MDHEN and CDR2 is SYDVKM. The CDR3 nucleotides are TGTGCCAGCAGTGCCCCCCGGGACAGGGGGCGGGATACGCAGTATTTT. Protein sequence: CASSAPRDRGRDTQYF.

The rearrangement links TRBV7-3 to TRBJ2-7; TRBD2 agrees at 9 bases. The CDR3 is 14 residues long. CDR1 and CDR2 from the germline V gene are SGHTA and FQGTGA. The V and J ends lost 3 bases and 6 bases, in that order; junction bases with no gene match: 6. The CDR3 sequence: CASSLAGGHREQYF. The CDR3 bases are TGTGCCAGCAGCTTGGCGGGAGGGCATCGCGAGCAGTACTTC.

The rearrangement links TRBV30 to TRBJ1-3, with D maybe TRBD1 (5 bases). Germline-derived CDR1 and CDR2 are GTSNPN and SVGIG (reference sequence). The CDR3 has 13 residues. V lost 4 bases to trimming and J lost 0 bases, with 7 bases between them. The chain's CDR3 is CAWNRNSGNTIYF. The CDR3 bases are TGTGCCTGGAACAGGAACTCTGGAAACACCATATATTTT.

As DNA, the CDR3 is TGTGCCAGCAGCCGGAGAGGGCTCACTGAAGCTTTCTTT. Encoded protein: CASSRRGLTEAFF. The genes are TRBV11-3 and TRBJ1-1; D not certain. This CDR3 contains 13 residues. V was cut by 5 bases and J by 4 bases, with 11 bases left in between. Germline values: CDR1 SGHNT, CDR2 YENEEA.

J is TRBJ1-2 and V is TRBV5-4, with D hard to call. The CDR3 runs 15 residues. V was shortened by 3 bases and J by 4 bases, with 16 bases between the two germline ends. CDR1 SGHNT and CDR2 YYREEE come from the germline V gene (reference sequence). CDR3 residues: CASSSYSGHLYGYTF. The CDR3 nucleotides read TGTGCCAGCAGCTCCTACAGTGGCCACCTCTATGGCTACACCTTC.

This chain links TRBV6-4 with TRBJ2-1; 9 positions match TRBD1. With V trimmed by 6 bases and J by 2 bases, 8 bases remained unmatched. Per the germline V gene, CDR1 is MRHNA and CDR2 is SNTAGT. This CDR3 comprises 16 residues. For the CDR3, the DNA is TGTGCCAGCAGCCCCGGACAGGGGACCCCCTACAATGAGCAGTTCTTC. Its translation: CASSPGQGTPYNEQFF.

The chain joins TRBV4-2 to TRBJ1-3, with a tentative D call TRBD1 (6 bases). The V end lost 0 bases, the J end lost 4 bases, and 13 bases lay between the germline ends. The germline V gene encodes CDR1 LGHNA and CDR2 YNFKEQ. The CDR3 has 16 residues. As DNA, the CDR3 is TGTGCCAGCAGCCAAGATCAGTGGGGGCTCGGAAACACCATATATTTT. It encodes CASSQDQWGLGNTIYF.

The chain couples TRBV5-5 to TRBJ2-5, with 8 bases identical to TRBD2. Germline CDR1 reads SGHKS; CDR2 reads YYEKEE (reference sequence). This CDR3 spans 14 amino acids. With V trimmed by 1 base and J by 4 bases, 3 bases remained unmatched. CDR3 sequence reads: CASSLSAGGETQYF. The CDR3 DNA sequence: TGTGCCAGCAGCTTGAGTGCGGGGGGAGAGACCCAGTACTTC.

This clone has a single count. The rearrangement uses TRBV5-6 and TRBJ2-2; the D gene is possibly TRBD1 (6 bases). The CDR3 is 18 amino acids. Trimming cost V 4 bases and J 6 bases, with 25 bases left between them. CDR1 and CDR2 from the germline V gene are SGHDT and YYEEEE. This CDR3 reads CASSQTLWGQPIAGELFF. CDR3 bases: TGTGCCAGCAGCCAAACGCTTTGGGGGCAGCCCATCGCCGGGGAGCTGTTTTTT.

This clone was seen only once. J is TRBJ2-3 and V is TRBV5-1, with 8 bases aligning to TRBD1. V shed 1 base, J shed 4 bases, and the junction held 5 bases outside the gene matches. The CDR3 loop spans 15 amino acids. CDR1 SGHRS and CDR2 YFSETQ come from the germline V gene. The CDR3 loop reads CASSLTGQASDTQYF. For the CDR3, the DNA is TGCGCCAGCAGCTTGACGGGACAGGCCTCAGATACGCAGTATTTT.

The V call is TRBV5-4, the J call TRBJ2-5, with TRBD1 matching 7 bases. V shed 5 bases and J 2 bases; nucleotides not matched to a gene: 6. The length of the CDR3 is 14 residues. Germline V gene sequence: CDR1 SGHNT, CDR2 YYREEE (reference sequence). The DNA of the CDR3 is TGTGCCAGCAGTTTCGGACAGGCGCAAGAGACCCAGTACTTC. It specifies CASSFGQAQETQYF. Looking up the rest from reference TRBV5-4 and TRBJ2-5 gives the full variable domain: ETGVTQSPTHLIKTRGQQVTLRCSSQSGHNTVSWYQQALGQGPQFIFQYYREEENGRGNFPPRFSGLQFPNYSSELNVNALELDDSALYLCASSFGQAQETQYFGPGTRLLVL.

This clone was detected only a few times. The DNA for the CDR3 is TGCAGCGTTTTGAGGTACAACACTGAAGCTTTCTTT. Translating gives CSVLRYNTEAFF. The V call is TRBV29-1, the J call TRBJ1-1; D gene ambiguous. Germline values: CDR1 SQVTM, CDR2 ANQGSEA. The V end was cut by 5 bases, the J end by 2 bases, with 9 bases between. The CDR3 loop spans 12 amino acids.

This CDR3 reads CSVERDRGTDTQYF. The CDR3 DNA reads TGCAGCGTTGAAAGGGACAGGGGCACAGATACGCAGTATTTT. The rearrangement joins TRBV29-1 to TRBJ2-3; 9 bases are a match to TRBD1. Germline V gives CDR1 SQVTM, CDR2 ANQGSEA. The CDR3 is 14 residues long. V was clipped by 2 bases and J by 1 base; unmatched bases: 1.